Listed below are T cell receptor beta chains from one sample, sequenced in a study of human T cells and chemical hapten exposure. MiXCR was run by TCRdb on the RACE reads, yielding one entry per CDR3 protein. The sample consists of around 380,000 distinct CDR3 sequences, about 4.4% of them appearing once. Sequencing used whole blood, obtained in connection with sensitization to the hapten diphenylcyclopropenone (DPC). The receptor source for this set is a woman aged 50 to 60 with alopecia areata. Some clones in this sample may be carry-over from other donors' samples. The CDR3 runs from the conserved cysteine through the conserved F or W. D genes are given only for firm matches. Rows may omit the clone size; those that give it use once, few, many or a size class.

j_gene	v_gene	d_gene	abundance	CDR3aa	CDR3nt
TRBJ1-1	TRBV4-3	TRBD1	few	CASSEGTADVNTEAFF	TGCGCCAGCTCTGAAGGGACAGCCGATGTGAACACTGAAGCTTTCTTT
TRBJ1-2	TRBV6-6	TRBD1	many	CASRGTGGDSHYGYTF	TGTGCCAGCCGGGGGACAGGGGGCGATTCCCACTATGGCTACACCTTC
TRBJ2-4	TRBV6-2/TRBV6-3	TRBD1	many	CASSYSDRGVQYF	TGTGCCAGCAGTTACTCGGACAGGGGAGTCCAGTACTTC
TRBJ1-2	TRBV6-5	NA	few	CASSYWGDHDYGYTF	TGTGCCAGCAGTTACTGGGGGGATCACGACTATGGCTACACCTTC
TRBJ2-1	TRBV11-3	TRBD2	few	CASSRTLAGGYNEQFF	TGTGCCAGCAGCCGAACACTAGCGGGGGGGTACAATGAGCAGTTCTTC
TRBJ2-1	TRBV15	TRBD1	many	CATSRAGTGIYNEQFF	TGTGCCACCAGCAGAGCCGGGACAGGGATCTACAATGAGCAGTTCTTC
TRBJ1-6	TRBV4-1	TRBD1	many	CASSQERRQGVSPLHF	TGCGCCAGCAGCCAAGAGAGAAGGCAGGGGGTCTCACCCCTCCACTTT
TRBJ2-3	TRBV5-6	NA	many	CASNGQRSDTQYF	TGTGCCAGCAACGGACAGAGGTCAGATACGCAGTATTTT
TRBJ2-1	TRBV20-1	TRBD2	many	CSAPGDGGFYNEQFF	TGCAGTGCTCCTGGGGACGGGGGGTTCTACAATGAGCAGTTCTTC
TRBJ1-3	TRBV5-1	NA	few	CASTQDGGSGNTIYF	TGCGCCAGCACCCAGGACGGGGGCTCTGGAAACACCATATATTTT
TRBJ1-6	TRBV5-6	NA	many	CASSSKGGYNSPLHF	TGTGCCAGCAGCTCGAAGGGGGGATATAATTCACCCCTCCACTTT
TRBJ1-1	TRBV6-1	NA	many	CASRDSTSEAFF	TGTGCCAGCAGGGATAGTACATCTGAAGCTTTCTTT
TRBJ2-3	TRBV7-8	NA	NA	CASSPRDGTDTQYF	TGTGCCAGCAGCCCCCGGGACGGCACAGATACGCAGTATTTT
TRBJ1-6	TRBV14	TRBD1	few	CASSQEGQGFNSPLHF	TGTGCCAGCAGCCAAGAAGGACAGGGCTTTAATTCACCCCTCCACTTT
TRBJ2-6	TRBV14	NA	many	CASSKSSGANVLTF	TGTGCCAGCAGTAAAAGTTCTGGGGCCAACGTCCTGACTTTC
TRBJ1-2	TRBV27	NA	few	CASKPTGSNYGYTF	TGTGCCAGCAAACCCACAGGCTCGAACTATGGCTACACCTTC
TRBJ2-3	TRBV27	NA	many	CASQRYTGTDTQYF	TGTGCCAGCCAGCGCTATACTGGCACAGATACGCAGTATTTT
TRBJ2-3	TRBV29-1	TRBD1	NA	CSVPSYGTGGFTDTQYF	TGCAGCGTTCCCTCATACGGGACAGGGGGCTTCACAGATACGCAGTATTTT
TRBJ2-1	TRBV7-3	NA	many	CASSIGPNNEQFF	TGTGCCAGCAGTATAGGGCCTAACAATGAGCAGTTCTTC
TRBJ2-5	TRBV6-5	NA	many	CASSSRVRPETQYF	TGTGCCAGCAGTTCCCGGGTCCGGCCGGAGACCCAGTACTTC
TRBJ2-1	TRBV11-2	TRBD2	many	CASSLEASGWSSF	TGTGCCAGCAGCTTAGAAGCTAGCGGGTGGAGCTCGTTC
TRBJ1-1	TRBV5-1	TRBD1	few	CASSSPDRTEAFF	TGCGCCAGCAGCTCGCCGGACAGGACCGAAGCTTTCTTT
TRBJ2-4	TRBV28	NA	many	CASSAGGGLTLLAKNIQYF	TGTGCCAGCAGTGCCGGTGGGGGGCTAACACTATTAGCCAAAAACATTCAGTACTTC
TRBJ1-6	TRBV6-1	NA	few	CASSEEQLYNSPLHF	TGTGCCAGCAGTGAAGAACAGCTCTATAATTCACCCCTCCACTTT
TRBJ1-6	TRBV5-1	NA	NA	CASSTRDSPLHF	TGCGCCAGCAGCACCAGGGATTCACCCCTCCACTTT
TRBJ2-7	TRBV29-1	NA	many	CSVRPLQSYEQYF	TGCAGCGTTCGGCCGCTACAGTCCTACGAGCAGTACTTC
TRBJ2-6	TRBV6-1	NA	NA	CASTKSGANVLTF	TGTGCCAGCACGAAATCTGGGGCCAACGTCCTGACTTTC
TRBJ2-1	TRBV7-9	NA	many	CASGSSSYNEQFF	TGTGCCAGCGGGTCGAGCTCCTACAATGAGCAGTTCTTC
TRBJ2-2	TRBV20-1	TRBD2	NA	CSANSGRAPTGELFF	TGCAGTGCAAATAGCGGGAGGGCCCCCACCGGGGAGCTGTTTTTT
TRBJ2-7	TRBV5-4	NA	many	CASSLGSQEQYF	TGTGCCAGCAGCTTGGGGAGCCAAGAGCAGTACTTC
TRBJ2-7	TRBV20-1	NA	many	CSAPGPPFGEQYF	TGCAGTGCTCCGGGACCACCTTTTGGCGAGCAGTACTTC
TRBJ1-3	TRBV5-6	TRBD1	NA	CASSLPGTGEGNTIYF	TGTGCCAGCAGCTTACCCGGGACAGGGGAAGGAAACACCATATATTTT
TRBJ1-1	TRBV6-2/TRBV6-3	TRBD1	many	CASSYRGQGSPEAFF	TGTGCCAGCAGTTACCGGGGACAGGGAAGCCCTGAAGCTTTCTTT
TRBJ1-1	TRBV12-5	NA	many	CASGLTKGTEAFF	TGTGCTAGTGGTTTGACGAAGGGAACTGAAGCTTTCTTT
TRBJ2-7	TRBV20-1	NA	many	CSARSQGYEQYF	TGCAGTGCTAGAAGCCAGGGCTACGAGCAGTACTTC
TRBJ1-6	TRBV4-3	NA	many	CASSPSWTSPLHF	TGCGCCAGCAGCCCATCATGGACTTCACCCCTCCACTTT
TRBJ2-3	TRBV20-1	NA	NA	CSARFRRGPQRGTDTQYF	TGCAGTGCTAGATTTCGGCGGGGGCCTCAGAGGGGCACAGATACGCAGTATTTT
TRBJ2-6	TRBV2	TRBD1	few	CASNSGQGMGSGANVLTF	TGTGCCAGCAACTCTGGACAGGGTATGGGCTCTGGGGCCAACGTCCTGACTTTC
TRBJ1-1	TRBV18	NA	NA	CASSRAHMNTEAFF	TGTGCCAGCTCACGGGCCCACATGAACACTGAAGCTTTCTTT
TRBJ1-2	TRBV20-1	TRBD1	many	CSASDRATNYGYTF	TGCAGTGCCTCCGACAGGGCTACTAACTATGGCTACACCTTC
TRBJ1-6	TRBV6-1	NA	many	CASGAALGNSPLHF	TGTGCCAGCGGGGCGGCCCTTGGGAATTCACCCCTCCACTTT
TRBJ1-5	TRBV6-5	NA	NA	CASKRGGNQPQHF	TGTGCCAGCAAAAGGGGAGGTAATCAGCCCCAGCATTTT
TRBJ2-5	TRBV7-2	NA	NA	CASSFALEETQYF	TGTGCCAGCAGCTTTGCACTAGAAGAGACCCAGTACTTC
TRBJ2-3	TRBV5-5	NA	few	CASSLYWATTDTQYF	TGTGCCAGCAGCTTGTACTGGGCAACGACAGATACGCAGTATTTT
TRBJ1-1	TRBV7-6	NA	few	CASSRGGSGAEAFF	TGTGCCAGCAGCCGAGGGGGGTCCGGCGCTGAAGCTTTCTTT
TRBJ1-5	TRBV4-3	NA	many	CASSQGTVNQPQHF	TGCGCCAGCAGCCAAGGGACAGTAAATCAGCCCCAGCATTTT
TRBJ1-1	TRBV6-1	NA	many	CASSEFKEFTEAFF	TGTGCCAGCAGTGAATTTAAGGAGTTCACTGAAGCTTTCTTT
TRBJ2-2	TRBV29-1	NA	few	CSVPGAGRTGELFF	TGCAGCGTCCCGGGAGCGGGCCGTACCGGGGAGCTGTTTTTT
TRBJ2-2	TRBV15	TRBD1	many	CATSPSRGRSGELFF	TGTGCCACCAGCCCATCCAGGGGGCGCTCCGGGGAGCTGTTTTTT
TRBJ2-7	TRBV6-5	TRBD2	NA	CASSFGLAGEQYF	TGTGCCAGCAGTTTCGGACTAGCGGGAGAGCAGTACTTC
TRBJ1-1	TRBV10-3	NA	many	CATKDIMNTEAFF	TGTGCCACCAAGGACATCATGAACACTGAAGCTTTCTTT
TRBJ2-7	TRBV12-5	TRBD1	many	CASGPGQGAREQYF	TGTGCTAGTGGTCCGGGACAGGGGGCTCGCGAGCAGTACTTC
TRBJ1-5	TRBV15	TRBD1	many	CATGEGARRTGQPQHF	TGTGCCACCGGAGAGGGGGCCCGGCGTACGGGACAGCCCCAGCATTTT
TRBJ2-5	TRBV7-2	TRBD2	many	CASSPGGGETQYF	TGTGCCAGCAGCCCCGGCGGGGGAGAGACCCAGTACTTC